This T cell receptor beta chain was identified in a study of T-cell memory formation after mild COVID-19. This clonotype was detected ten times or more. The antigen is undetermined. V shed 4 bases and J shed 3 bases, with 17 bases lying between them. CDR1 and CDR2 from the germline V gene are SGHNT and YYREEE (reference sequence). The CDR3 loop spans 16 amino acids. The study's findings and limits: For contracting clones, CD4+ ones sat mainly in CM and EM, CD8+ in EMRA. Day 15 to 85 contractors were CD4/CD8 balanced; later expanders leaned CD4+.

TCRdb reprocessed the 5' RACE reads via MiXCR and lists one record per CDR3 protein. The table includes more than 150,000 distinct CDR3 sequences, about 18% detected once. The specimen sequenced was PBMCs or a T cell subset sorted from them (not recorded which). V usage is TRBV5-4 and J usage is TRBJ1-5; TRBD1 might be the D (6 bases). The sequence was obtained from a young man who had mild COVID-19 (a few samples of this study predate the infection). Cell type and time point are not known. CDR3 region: CASSQGGQPPNQPQHF. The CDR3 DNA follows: TGTGCCAGCAGCCAAGGCGGACAGCCCCCCAATCAGCCCCAGCATTTT.